One and the same sample provided the 23 T cell receptor beta chains below, sequenced in a study of siplizumab effects on memory and regulatory T cells. No antigen has been assigned to these receptors. Repertoires were generated with immunoSEQ multiplex PCR, while TCRdb's copy carries only in-frame clones and drops some. The sample has roughly 18,000 clones; 46% are singletons. The mixed lymphocyte reaction cells were grown together in coculture at 37°C for over 5 days. Sequencing input: CFSE-low (dividing) CD4+ T cells sorted from an allogeneic mixed lymphocyte reaction. These receptors were collected from a human donor in good health; the cells came from an allogeneic mixed lymphocyte reaction.

The chain's CDR3 is CASSPEVANYGYTF. The CDR3 coding sequence is TGTGCCAGCTCACCAGAGGTGGCTAACTATGGCTACACCTTC. The chain combines TRBV18 with TRBJ1-2; D is ambiguous. This CDR3 is 14 amino acids long. With 2 bases removed from V and 0 bases from J, the gap between germline ends came to 7 bases. CDR1 is KGHSH, CDR2 LQKENI, per germline.

This clone was seen a few times. The chain couples TRBV28 to TRBJ2-5; TRBD2 is a possible D gene (6 bases). V lost 9 bases, J lost 5 bases, and 16 bases lay in between. CDR1 and CDR2 from the germline V gene are MDHEN and SYDVKM. This CDR3 region has 13 residues. CDR3 DNA sequence: TGTGCCAGTAGAATGGGGGGTGTGGAGACCCAGTACTTC. Translation gives CASRMGGVETQYF.

This clone has just one count. In DNA form, the CDR3 reads TGTGCCAGCAGCTTAGCTCTAGCAGGAACCGGGGAGCTGTTTTTT. This translates into CASSLALAGTGELFF. The rearrangement links TRBV7-7 to TRBJ2-2; tentatively, D is TRBD2 (5 bases). CDR1 is SSHAT, CDR2 FNYEAQ, per germline (reference sequence). V was trimmed by 0 bases and J by 5 bases, leaving 10 bases between them. CDR3 length equals 15 residues.

The gene calls are TRBV6-6 and TRBJ2-7, with 9 bases matching TRBD1. Per germline, CDR1 MNHNY and CDR2 SVGAGI (reference sequence). This CDR3 has 14 residues. J was trimmed by 3 bases and V by 7 bases; bases with no gene match: 7. The CDR3 DNA reads as TGTGCCAGCACCAGCCAGGGACAGGGCTACGAGCAGTACTTC. It yields the protein CASTSQGQGYEQYF.

The chain has TRBV10-3 and TRBJ1-3; 7 nucleotides match TRBD1. V trimming: 0 bases; J trimming: 2 bases; junction bases outside the gene matches: 7. This CDR3 has 17 residues. Germline assignment: CDR1 ENHRY and CDR2 SYGVKD. The CDR3 protein is CAISESQQGSTGNTIYF. Written as DNA, the CDR3 is TGTGCCATCAGTGAGTCTCAACAGGGGAGCACTGGAAACACCATATATTTT.

The rearrangement links TRBV18 to TRBJ2-5, with D perhaps TRBD2 (5 bases). This CDR3 is 15 amino acids long. V was shortened by 5 bases and J by 0 bases, with 13 bases between the two germline ends. Germline CDR1 KGHSH, CDR2 LQKENI. The CDR3 here is CASSRTGLNQETQYF. The CDR3 region has the DNA TGTGCCAGCTCAAGGACGGGGTTGAACCAAGAGACCCAGTACTTC.

There are a few counts of this clone. CDR3 sequence (DNA): TGCGCCAGCAGCTACCTAGCGGGGGGTCTCCCCTTCACAGATACGCAGTATTTT. The encoded protein is CASSYLAGGLPFTDTQYF. This chain connects TRBV5-1 to TRBJ2-3; 11 positions match TRBD2. The CDR3 sequence is 18 residues long. J was trimmed by 2 bases and V by 3 bases; bases with no gene match: 11. Germline CDR1 SGHRS, CDR2 YFSETQ.

The chain employs TRBV5-4 and TRBJ2-5, with D tentatively TRBD1 or TRBD2 (6 bases each). TRBJ2-7 matches the DNA end more closely, so the J call is doubtful. This CDR3 spans 14 amino acids. Germline V gives CDR1 SGHNT, CDR2 YYREEE (reference sequence). CDR3 residues: CASSTTGGSGEQYF. DNA for the CDR3: TGTGCCAGCAGCACCACCGGGGGCTCGGGCGAGCAGTACTTC.

The CDR3 here is CASSAHGAGGRTGELFF. CDR3 coding DNA: TGTGCCAGCAGCGCCCACGGGGCGGGGGGGCGGACCGGGGAGCTGTTTTTT. J is TRBJ2-2 and V is TRBV9; 9 bases map to TRBD2. Germline V gene lookup returns CDR1 SGDLS and CDR2 YYNGEE. The CDR3 loop spans 17 amino acids. V was pared by 3 bases and J by 5 bases, with 11 bases of the junction left unmatched.

By sample share, this clone is medium-sized. This chain joins TRBV7-3 and TRBJ1-2, with unresolved D. V shed 1 base and J shed 0 bases, with 9 bases lying between them. In germline, CDR1 is SGHTA, CDR2 FQGTGA. The CDR3 loop spans 15 amino acids. The CDR3 region has the DNA TGTGCCAGCAGCTTAAGGCCGGAAGCTAACTATGGCTACACCTTC. It encodes CASSLRPEANYGYTF.

A few counts support this clone. The rearrangement uses TRBV5-1 and TRBJ2-7; TRBD1 matches at 8 bases. CDR1 is SGHRS, CDR2 YFSETQ, per germline. The CDR3 spans 15 residues. Germline trimming cut 4 bases from V and 0 bases from J; bases unmatched to any gene: 6. The CDR3 reads CASSVGTGSSYEQYF. Here the CDR3 DNA reads TGCGCCAGCAGCGTGGGGACAGGTAGCTCCTACGAGCAGTACTTC.

The chain has TRBV11-2 and TRBJ2-7; tentatively, D is TRBD1 (6 bases). This CDR3 is built from 15 residues. The V end was cut by 6 bases, the J end by 3 bases, with 18 bases between. Germline CDR1 and CDR2: SGHAT and FQNNGV. This chain's CDR3 is CASSHPHQGRYEQYF. The CDR3 region has the DNA TGTGCCAGCAGTCATCCCCATCAGGGGCGCTACGAGCAGTACTTC.

The V gene is TRBV18, the J gene TRBJ1-4, with D perhaps matching TRBD1 (5 bases). The length of the CDR3 is 15 residues. Germline V gene sequence: CDR1 KGHSH, CDR2 LQKENI. V lost 0 bases and J lost 8, with 13 bases in between. CDR3 protein: CASSPPGGEGEKLFF. CDR3 DNA: TGTGCCAGCTCACCACCGGGAGGGGAAGGGGAAAAACTGTTTTTT.

The chain uses TRBV18 and TRBJ1-3, with D maybe TRBD1 (5 bases). Germline CDR1 reads KGHSH; CDR2 reads LQKENI. CDR3 length equals 15 residues. Trimming removed 3 bases at V and 0 bases at J, with 9 bases between. As DNA, the CDR3 is TGTGCCAGCTCACCTATAGGGGACTCTGGAAACACCATATATTTT. This encodes CASSPIGDSGNTIYF.

CDR3 nucleotide sequence: TGTGCCATCAGCAGACAGGTCTTACAAGCCCCTTCTAACTATGGCTACACCTTC. It yields the protein CAISRQVLQAPSNYGYTF. The rearrangement joins TRBV10-3 to TRBJ1-2; tentative D call: TRBD1 (6 bases). Germline CDR1 ENHRY, CDR2 SYGVKD. V was cut by 6 bases and J by 0 bases, with 23 bases left in between. The CDR3 is made up of 18 amino acids.

The chain couples TRBV18 to TRBJ2-7, with D possibly matching TRBD1 (6 bases). The CDR3 is made up of 14 amino acids. Germline CDR1 reads KGHSH; CDR2 reads LQKENI. Trimming took 6 bases from V and 3 from J, leaving 15 bases between them. The chain's CDR3 is CASSPPGQFYEQYF. The DNA of the CDR3 is TGTGCCAGCTCTCCCCCCGGACAGTTCTACGAGCAGTACTTC.

This chain connects TRBV7-7 to TRBJ2-1, with 8 bases fitting TRBD1. V trimming: 4 bases; J trimming: 9 bases; junction bases outside the gene matches: 11. Germline V gives CDR1 SSHAT, CDR2 FNYEAQ (reference sequence). CDR3 size: 15 residues. The chain's CDR3 is CASSSHYGTGGEQFF. As DNA, the CDR3 is TGTGCCAGCAGCTCGCATTACGGGACAGGAGGTGAGCAGTTCTTC.

This clone was seen more than once but under ten times. This chain joins TRBV6-5 and TRBJ2-3, with TRBD2 identical over 13 bases. CDR1 and CDR2 (germline): MNHEY, SVGAGI. This CDR3 has 14 amino acids. V lost 5 bases, J lost 6 bases, and 2 bases stayed unmatched. In DNA form, the CDR3 reads TGTGCCAGCAGTCAGACTAGCGGGGGGGATACGCAGTATTTT. It is translated as CASSQTSGGDTQYF.

This clone appeared a single time. V and J are TRBV7-9 and TRBJ2-7, with D possibly TRBD1 on 5 matching bases. The germline gives CDR1 SEHNR, CDR2 FQNEAQ (reference sequence). The ends were cut back, 1 base at V and 0 bases at J, with 7 bases in the middle. The CDR3 extends over 14 amino acids. The CDR3 DNA is TGTGCCAGCAGCTTAGACAGGAGCTCCTACGAGCAGTACTTC. The encoded protein is CASSLDRSSYEQYF.

The V call is TRBV7-8, the J call TRBJ1-1; D might be TRBD1 (5 bases). Deletions cut 8 bases from V and 0 bases from J, with 10 bases between. The germline gives CDR1 SGHVS, CDR2 FQNEAQ. This CDR3 contains 13 residues. The CDR3 here is CASGRQMNTEAFF. CDR3 bases: TGTGCCAGCGGACGACAGATGAACACTGAAGCTTTCTTT.

The chain carries TRBV28 and TRBJ2-5; D unclear. CDR3 length equals 13 residues. Trimming pared 4 bases from V and 7 bases from J, leaving 13 bases between. Germline V lookup: CDR1 MDHEN, CDR2 SYDVKM. The CDR3 loop reads CASSYTVSRTQYF. CDR3 in DNA: TGTGCCAGCAGTTATACGGTGAGCCGGACCCAGTACTTC. The variable domain in full, with the rest retrieved from reference TRBV28 and TRBJ2-5, is DVKVTQSSRYLVKRTGEKVFLECVQDMDHENMFWYRQDPGLGLRLIYFSYDVKMKEKGDIPEGYSVSREKKERFSLILESASTNQTSMYLCASSYTVSRTQYFGPGTRLLVL.

V gene TRBV5-4 combines with J gene TRBJ2-5; 9 positions match TRBD2. The V segment lost 4 bases and the J segment 5 bases; nucleotides outside the gene matches: 3. Germline CDR1 and CDR2: SGHNT and YYREEE (reference sequence). This CDR3 spans 13 amino acids. The CDR3 DNA reads as TGTGCCAGCAGCCCCACTAGCGGGGAGACCCAGTACTTC. Protein: CASSPTSGETQYF.

This chain links TRBV7-2 with TRBJ2-1; TRBD2 matches at 8 bases. The CDR3 consists of 15 residues. Germline V gene lookup returns CDR1 SGHTA and CDR2 FQGNSA. After removal of 2 bases from V and 2 bases from J, the junction contained 2 bases not matched to a gene. The CDR3 here is CASSLSGLAYNEQFF. DNA of the CDR3: TGTGCCAGCAGCTTATCGGGACTAGCCTACAATGAGCAGTTCTTC.